This T cell receptor (beta chain) appears in the sequencing data of a study of CD8 T cells in Susac syndrome. The authors sequenced TCR beta from blood CD8+ and CD4+ T cells. As controls, healthy donors matched for age and sex were used. TEMRA cells were FACS-enriched, with CD8+ and CD4+ T cells isolated negatively. Trimming at V came to 3 bases and at J to 2 bases, leaving 7 bases not matched to a gene. This CDR3 is built from 16 residues. CDR1 is LGHDT, CDR2 YNNKEL, per germline (reference sequence). When the RNA was reverse transcribed, random hexamers were used with an input of roughly 0.5 to 1 ug. Amplification of TCR beta CDR3 across 54 Vbeta and 13 Jbeta was performed with immunoSEQ multiplex PCR. TCRdb reprocessed the immunoSEQ multiplex PCR reads with MiXCR, giving one entry per CDR3 protein. The sample includes 70,000 to 100,000 distinct CDR3 sequences, 90% to 95% of them seen just once.

The gene calls are TRBV3-1 and TRBJ1-5, with TRBD1 matching over 7 bases. The receptor was isolated from a human donor in good health. The specimen was CD8+ T cells from PBMCs. CDR3 nucleotide sequence: TGTGCCAGCAGCCAGGGGCACCAGGGGGGCAATCAGCCCCAGCATTTT. It codes for CASSQGHQGGNQPQHF.